The 10 T cell receptor beta chains given below trace back to one sample, sequenced in a study of STAT5B mutations in CD4+ large granular lymphocyte leukemia. The table came from immunoSEQ multiplex PCR; TCRdb's copy has only in-frame clones and leaves some out. The sample lists under 35,000 clones; around 67% were seen once. Sequencing input: CD4+ T cells from blood buffy coats. These receptors were taken from a human donor in good health.

J is TRBJ2-3 and V is TRBV7-2; possibly TRBD1 for D (6 bases). Germline V gene sequence: CDR1 SGHTA, CDR2 FQGNSA. This CDR3 has 16 residues. V dropped 2 bases and J dropped 3 bases, with 15 bases sitting between them. The CDR3 loop is CASSLRGQIRTDTQYF. Written as DNA, the CDR3 is TGTGCCAGCAGCTTACGAGGACAGATCAGGACAGATACGCAGTATTTT.

This chain uses TRBV11-3 with TRBJ2-3; tentatively, D is TRBD2 (6 bases). Germline CDR1 and CDR2: SGHNT and YENEEA. This CDR3 region has 15 residues. The germline V and J ends were trimmed by 5 bases and 0 bases, with 12 bases remaining between them. CDR3 sequence (DNA): TGTGCCAGCAGCCGTACCGGGACTAGCACAGATACGCAGTATTTT. It codes for CASSRTGTSTDTQYF.

The chain uses TRBV7-9 and TRBJ2-7; weak D call: TRBD2 (6 bases). The CDR3 covers 12 residues. Germline V lookup: CDR1 SEHNR, CDR2 FQNEAQ (reference sequence). Between the trimmed V and J ends, which lost 3 bases and 6 bases, there was a span of 9 bases. The CDR3 here is CASSLGGGEQYF. CDR3 DNA sequence: TGTGCCAGCAGCTTGGGGGGAGGCGAGCAGTACTTC. The full variable domain, in which reference TRBV7-9 and TRBJ2-7 provide the parts outside the CDR3, is DTGVSQNPRHKITKRGQNVTFRCDPISEHNRLYWYRQTLGQGPEFLTYFQNEAQLEKSRLLSDRFSAERPKGSFSTLEIQRTEQGDSAMYLCASSLGGGEQYFGPGTRLTVT.

The genes are TRBV19 and TRBJ1-4, with TRBD1 identical over 7 bases. The CDR3 sequence is 15 residues long. V was clipped by 5 bases and J by 5 bases; unmatched bases: 8. The germline V gene has CDR1 LNHDA and CDR2 SQIVND (reference sequence). The CDR3 DNA follows: TGTGCCAGTAGTCTGCTGCAGGGGGAGAATGAAAAACTGTTTTTT. It encodes CASSLLQGENEKLFF.

The CDR3 here is CASSEPRARGGYTF. Here the CDR3 DNA reads TGTGCCAGCAGTGAGCCGAGGGCCCGGGGCGGCTACACCTTC. V and J are TRBV2 and TRBJ1-2, with D possibly matching TRBD1 (5 bases). V was shortened by 3 bases and J by 8 bases, with 16 bases between the two germline ends. The CDR3 has 14 amino acids. CDR1 is SNHLY and CDR2 is FYNNEI in the germline V gene.

This clone has only a few counts. The rearrangement joins TRBV7-9 to TRBJ1-5, with D possibly TRBD1 on 5 matching bases. This CDR3 contains 14 residues. Germline-derived CDR1 and CDR2 are SEHNR and FQNEAQ (reference sequence). Trimming removed 5 bases at V and 1 base at J, with 9 bases between. CDR3 residues: CASSAGLSNQPQHF. CDR3 in DNA: TGTGCCAGCAGCGCGGGACTCAGCAATCAGCCCCAGCATTTT. Filled out from reference TRBV7-9 and TRBJ1-5, the complete variable domain reads DTGVSQNPRHKITKRGQNVTFRCDPISEHNRLYWYRQTLGQGPEFLTYFQNEAQLEKSRLLSDRFSAERPKGSFSTLEIQRTEQGDSAMYLCASSAGLSNQPQHFGDGTRLSIL.

This clone was seen more than once but under ten times. The chain uses TRBV29-1 and TRBJ2-2; TRBD2 agrees at 9 bases. The germline gives CDR1 SQVTM, CDR2 ANQGSEA. The V segment lost 5 bases and the J segment 0 bases; nucleotides outside the gene matches: 4. This CDR3 spans 15 amino acids. The CDR3 reads CSVISGGPNTGELFF. In DNA form, the CDR3 reads TGCAGCGTTATTAGCGGGGGACCGAACACCGGGGAGCTGTTTTTT.

The CDR3 nucleotides read TGTGCCAGCCTGGGACTAGCGGGGGGGAATACGCAGTATTTT. It specifies CASLGLAGGNTQYF. The chain joins TRBV6-1 to TRBJ2-3; 16 nucleotides match TRBD2. The germline gives CDR1 MNHNS, CDR2 SASEGT. J gave up 7 bases and V 8 bases, and 3 bases lay outside the gene matches. The CDR3 loop spans 14 amino acids.

The chain joins TRBV7-2 to TRBJ2-7; possible D gene TRBD1, 6 bases. Trimming pared 6 bases from V and 4 bases from J, leaving 10 bases between. Per germline, CDR1 SGHTA and CDR2 FQGNSA. This CDR3 comprises 12 residues. Written as DNA, the CDR3 is TGTGCCAGCAGTGCTCAGGGGTACGAGCAGTACTTC. Protein sequence: CASSAQGYEQYF.

This clone was counted once. V and J are TRBV2 and TRBJ2-2; weak D call: TRBD2 (6 bases). This CDR3 region has 15 residues. The germline gives CDR1 SNHLY, CDR2 FYNNEI. V was pared by 6 bases and J by 6 bases, with 17 bases between. For the CDR3, the DNA is TGTGCCAGCAGGTACCGTGGAGGGTCCGCCGGGGAGCTGTTTTTT. This gives the protein CASRYRGGSAGELFF.